The sequence of this TCR beta chain was determined in a study of T-cell memory formation after mild COVID-19. Study outcomes and limitations: The study found balanced CD4/CD8 in clones contracting day 15 to 85 and a CD4+ lean in later expanders.

The CDR3 runs 13 residues. V was pared by 5 bases and J by 9 bases, with 14 bases between. TCRdb re-called the 5' RACE reads with MiXCR, one entry per CDR3 protein. The table records approximately 150,000 distinct CDR3 sequences, about 5.7% of them present only once. This clonotype was counted many times. Its cognate antigen is unknown. The sequenced material came from PBMCs or a T cell subset sorted from them (not recorded which). This sequence joins TRBV12-3 or TRBV12-4 and TRBJ1-5; D is undetermined. This receptor was taken from an adult woman who had mild COVID-19 (a few samples of this study predate the infection). Cell type and time point are not known. CDR3 nucleotide sequence: TGTGCCAGCAGTCCCCATATAGGGCGGCCCCAGCATTTT. It yields the protein CASSPHIGRPQHF.